Detailed here is one T cell receptor (beta chain). Original methodology: Researchers report that nucleated cell counts were estimated from reference gene primer amplification. Clones were sequenced by immunoSEQ multiplex PCR, and TCRdb holds only the in-frame ones, with some missing. Clonal size and the V and J genes are those of that table, whereas D and trimming came from the DNA. The sample holds a few hundred thousand clones, about 90% seen once. Enrolled during active infection, Seattle patients were then followed longitudinally. This sample was taken from a study of blood T cell repertoires in COVID-19. Study-wide background: The samples span acute and convalescent COVID-19 from the United States, Italy and Spain. Nucleic acid was either cDNA or gDNA, and it came from T cells, B-cell-depleted T cells, or PBMCs.

Germline CDR1 reads ENHRY; CDR2 reads SYGVKD. V lost 10 bases, J lost 5 bases, and 6 bases stayed unmatched. The CDR3 length is 14 residues. Input material: peripheral blood. The clonotype originates from a woman in her 30s with COVID-19, enrolled during active disease. This chain uses TRBV10-3 with TRBJ2-3; 13 bases line up with TRBD2. CDR3 bases: TGTGCCACCCGAGGACTAGCGGGAGAAGATACGCAGTATTTT. Translating gives CATRGLAGEDTQYF.